The entry below gives a single T cell receptor (beta chain) sequence along with its context. Its specificity is unknown. These data are taken from a study of cytomegalovirus exposure and HLA in healthy donors. The PCR employed 60 Vbeta primers together with 13 Jbeta primers. The table came from immunoSEQ multiplex PCR; TCRdb's copy has only in-frame clones and leaves some out. The repertoire holds 100,000 to 150,000 clones, around 80% seen once, with around 1.5% in the top ten. Donors were nominally healthy when sampled, though unrecorded immune exposures were likely. General observations from the study: It emerged from a later analysis that several of the most significant clusters appeared to be linked to common viral pathogens. It was shown in a later analysis that HLA-associated TCR beta chains were more clonally expanded than other, equally common chains. Immune exposure data for these donors was limited to CMV serostatus.

The clonotype comes from a woman younger than 30 in good health and CMV-seronegative. Sequencing was performed on PBMCs.

The CDR3 is CASSVGVASTDTQYF. Here the CDR3 DNA reads TGTGCCAGCAGCGTAGGGGTAGCTAGCACAGATACGCAGTATTTT. The chain uses TRBV9 and TRBJ2-3; D is ambiguous. Germline CDR1 is SGDLS and CDR2 is YYNGEE. Trimming stripped 0 bases from V and 0 bases from J, with 8 bases between. The CDR3 is 15 residues long.